Each of the 3 T cell receptor beta chains below was sequenced from the same sample in a study of blood T cell repertoires in COVID-19. The protocol was immunoSEQ multiplex PCR, while the TCRdb copy is restricted to in-frame clones and leaves out a portion. This table holds over 75,000 clones, around 78% found once. Sample: peripheral blood. The receptors stem from a human donor in a cohort sampled during active COVID-19.

The chain recombines TRBV5-4 with TRBJ2-3, with 8 bases lining up with TRBD1. Trimming at V came to 4 bases and at J to 2 bases, leaving 3 bases not matched to a gene. CDR1 is SGHNT and CDR2 is YYREEE in the germline V gene (reference sequence). CDR3 length: 14 amino acids. DNA for the CDR3: TGTGCCAGCAGCAGACAGGGGTCCACAGATACGCAGTATTTT. This translates into CASSRQGSTDTQYF.

In its sample, this clone was seen a few times. The chain joins TRBV30 to TRBJ1-2; TRBD1 matches at 7 bases. Losses at the gene ends were 2 bases for V and 6 bases for J; bases not matched to a gene: 9. The CDR3 runs 14 residues. Germline-derived CDR1 and CDR2 are GTSNPN and SVGIG (reference sequence). The CDR3 DNA sequence: TGTGCCTGGAGTATAAGACAGGGCAAGAATGGCTACACCTTC. This sequence encodes CAWSIRQGKNGYTF.

The chain recombines TRBV5-5 with TRBJ2-2, with D unclear. Germline lookup yields CDR1 SGHKS and CDR2 YYEKEE (reference sequence). There are 13 residues in the CDR3. Trimming stripped 0 bases from V and 4 bases from J, with 4 bases between. CDR3 sequence reads: CASSLARTGELFF. CDR3 DNA sequence: TGTGCCAGCAGCTTGGCCCGCACCGGGGAGCTGTTTTTT.